The entry below describes one T cell receptor (beta chain). The sample belongs to a study of T cells in Graves' hyperthyroidism and ophthalmopathy. This CDR3 spans 16 amino acids. Germline-derived CDR1 and CDR2 are ENHRY and SYGVKD. V was pared by 0 bases and J by 10 bases, with 10 bases of the junction left unmatched. TCR beta CDR3 regions were amplified from RNA transcripts. An initial round of RT-PCR targeting the TCR CDR3 relied on the HTBI primer set. One entry per CDR3 protein results from TCRdb running MiXCR on the multiplex PCR reads. The data show over 350,000 distinct CDR3 sequences, roughly an eighth seen once.

This rearrangement joins TRBV10-3 to TRBJ2-1; TRBD1 matches 9 bases. The source is a man over 45 with Graves' ophthalmopathy. The sample taken for sequencing was blood. CDR3 coding DNA: TGTGCCATCAGTGAGTCGTGGACAGGGGCGAACGTGGAGCAGTTCTTC. This gives the protein CAISESWTGANVEQFF.